The 12 T cell receptor beta chains listed next were all sequenced from one sample in a study of shared clonotypes between healthy human individuals. Produced via immunoSEQ multiplex PCR; TCRdb's table is partial and in-frame only. The data show 470,000 or so clones, about 84% seen once. The sample was PBMCs. Receptors originate from a woman aged 40 to 55 in good health. Some clones in this sample may be carry-over from other donors' samples.

This clone was counted a single time. The chain links TRBV5-1 to TRBJ2-7; D unclear. The CDR3 runs 15 residues. The ends were cut back, 0 bases at V and 3 bases at J, with 13 bases in the middle. In germline, CDR1 is SGHRS, CDR2 YFSETQ. This chain's CDR3 is CASSLASPIYYEQYF. CDR3 sequence (DNA): TGCGCCAGCAGCTTGGCGTCACCCATCTACTACGAGCAGTACTTC.

The chain combines TRBV4-2 with TRBJ2-3; tentative D call: TRBD2 (6 bases). Trimming took off 0 bases at V and 4 bases at J, with 14 bases between the two ends. Germline CDR1 reads LGHNA; CDR2 reads YNFKEQ. This CDR3 region has 16 residues. CDR3 sequence reads: CASSQDGPGGADTQYF. Here the CDR3 DNA reads TGTGCCAGCAGCCAAGATGGACCAGGAGGGGCAGATACGCAGTATTTT.

This clone was seen a few times. Other DNA sequences within the sample encode an identical CDR3. The V and J genes are TRBV11-1 and TRBJ2-7, with D unclear. This CDR3 spans 11 amino acids. V was cut by 1 base and J by 5 bases, with 3 bases left in between. The V gene's germline CDR1 is SGHAT and CDR2 FQDESV (reference sequence). The CDR3 loop is CASSLDNEQYF. The CDR3 DNA sequence: TGTGCCAGCAGCTTAGATAACGAGCAGTACTTC.

The gene calls are TRBV2 and TRBJ2-3; 7 bases fit TRBD1. The CDR3 sequence is 16 residues long. The germline V gene encodes CDR1 SNHLY and CDR2 FYNNEI. V lost 8 bases, J lost 1 base, and 12 bases stayed unmatched. This chain's CDR3 is CASEDRSKGGTDTQYF. CDR3 coding DNA: TGTGCCAGCGAGGACAGGAGCAAGGGGGGCACAGATACGCAGTATTTT.

The chain employs TRBV2 and TRBJ1-5, with a tentative D call TRBD1 (5 bases). Germline values: CDR1 SNHLY, CDR2 FYNNEI. The CDR3 has 16 amino acids. V was shortened by 3 bases and J by 0 bases, with 12 bases between the two germline ends. The CDR3 DNA reads TGTGCCAGCAGTGAGGGGCAGGGAGCTAGCAATCAGCCCCAGCATTTT. It is translated as CASSEGQGASNQPQHF. Variable domain in full (rest from reference TRBV2 and TRBJ1-5): EPEVTQTPSHQVTQMGQEVILRCVPISNHLYFYWYRQILGQKVEFLVSFYNNEISEKSEIFDDQFSVERPDGSNFTLKIRSTKLEDSAMYFCASSEGQGASNQPQHFGDGTRLSIL.

The chain uses TRBV6-6 and TRBJ2-3; 8 bases are a match to TRBD2. Germline V CDR1 and CDR2: MNHNY, SVGAGI (reference sequence). Germline trimming cut 4 bases from V and 5 bases from J; bases unmatched to any gene: 2. The CDR3 spans 13 residues. The CDR3 sequence: CASSFGRGDTQYF. Written as DNA, the CDR3 is TGTGCCAGCAGTTTCGGGAGGGGAGATACGCAGTATTTT.

The chain has TRBV18 and TRBJ2-1, with TRBD1 matching over 7 bases. The CDR3 spans 17 residues. V was clipped by 3 bases and J by 0 bases; unmatched bases: 8. Germline V gives CDR1 KGHSH, CDR2 LQKENI. This chain's CDR3 is CASSPAGNRGSYNEQFF. The CDR3 bases are TGTGCCAGCTCACCGGCGGGCAACAGGGGCTCCTACAATGAGCAGTTCTTC.

This clone is a singleton in its sample. This likely reflects a read error, since a far larger clone is one base away. The chain has TRBV27 and TRBJ1-5, with D unresolved. The CDR3 contains 14 residues. Trimming left V 2 bases short and J 0 bases short, with 5 bases between. Germline V gene data show CDR1 as MNHEY and CDR2 as SMNVEV (reference sequence). CDR3 nucleotides: TGTGCCAGCAGTTTAATGTATAGCAATCAGCCCCAGCATTTT. Protein: CASSLMYSNQPQHF.

This chain connects TRBV10-1 to TRBJ2-2; 10 bases agree with TRBD1. CDR1 WNHNN and CDR2 SYGVQD come from the germline V gene (reference sequence). The ends lost 4 bases at V and 0 bases at J; junction bases unmatched: 5. This CDR3 spans 17 amino acids. CDR3 bases: TGCGCCAGCAGTGGGACCGGGACAGGGGCGAACACCGGGGAGCTGTTTTTT. Translation gives CASSGTGTGANTGELFF.

The chain links TRBV6-5 to TRBJ2-6, with D possibly TRBD1 on 6 matching bases. Germline CDR1 is MNHEY and CDR2 is SVGAGI. The V gene lost 0 bases and the J gene lost 4 bases, with 10 bases spanning the gap. The CDR3 is made up of 16 amino acids. The CDR3 DNA reads as TGTGCCAGCAGTTACTCAACAGGGACCGGGGCCAACGTCCTGACTTTC. It translates to CASSYSTGTGANVLTF.

The V and J genes are TRBV6-1 and TRBJ1-4; possible D gene TRBD1, 5 bases. In germline, CDR1 is MNHNS, CDR2 SASEGT. CDR3 length equals 15 residues. The V end was cut by 2 bases, the J end by 8 bases, with 15 bases between. The CDR3 DNA reads as TGTGCCAGCAGTGAAATAGATGGGGGGTACGAAAAACTGTTTTTT. The encoded protein is CASSEIDGGYEKLFF.

This chain links TRBV7-9 with TRBJ2-2; 7 nucleotides align to TRBD1. V lost 1 base, J lost 0 bases, and 8 bases stayed unmatched. This CDR3 contains 18 residues. CDR1 is SEHNR and CDR2 is FQNEAQ in the germline V gene (reference sequence). The CDR3 spells CASSLDRGVVTNTGELFF. The CDR3 DNA reads TGTGCCAGCAGCTTAGACAGGGGCGTAGTCACGAACACCGGGGAGCTGTTTTTT. Looking up the rest from reference TRBV7-9 and TRBJ2-2 gives the full variable domain: DTGVSQNPRHKITKRGQNVTFRCDPISEHNRLYWYRQTLGQGPEFLTYFQNEAQLEKSRLLSDRFSAERPKGSFSTLEIQRTEQGDSAMYLCASSLDRGVVTNTGELFFGEGSRLTVL.